One and the same sample provided the 7 T cell receptor beta chains below, sequenced in a study of vaccination and CD4 T cells after COVID-19. The treatment denotes: approximately nine-day PBMC culture with coronavirus spike peptide pools or control peptides (ViraFEST assay). CD4+ T cells that had been cultured provided DNA sequenced with the Oncomine TCR Beta short-read assay. From the PCR reads, TCRdb called clonotypes with MiXCR, one entry per CDR3 protein. The sample includes more than 9,500 distinct CDR3 sequences, more than 30% of them seen just once. These receptors have no known antigen. Sequencing used cultured CD4+ T cells from blood. The source is a human donor with COVID-19.

The V call is TRBV6-5, the J call TRBJ1-2; no reliable D call. The germline gives CDR1 MNHEY, CDR2 SVGAGI. This CDR3 has 22 residues. Trimming took 1 base from V and 0 from J, leaving 30 bases between them. The CDR3 DNA follows: TGTGCCAGCAGTTACTTGAACCGGGTTCTAACAGACCTCTCTACCTCTAACTATGGCTACACCTTC. Protein product: CASSYLNRVLTDLSTSNYGYTF.

The sample holds a few counts of this clonotype. The genes are TRBV7-3 and TRBJ1-2; the D is unclear. Germline V gives CDR1 SGHTA, CDR2 FQGTGA. V lost 2 bases, J lost 7 bases, and 14 bases lay in between. This CDR3 contains 14 residues. The CDR3 region has the DNA TGTGCCAGCAGCTTATCCTCGGACTGCTGTGGCTACACCTTC. This sequence encodes CASSLSSDCCGYTF.

The chain carries TRBV5-4 and TRBJ1-1, with D hard to call. V was trimmed by 2 bases and J by 8 bases, leaving 13 bases between them. The CDR3 is made up of 13 amino acids. The germline CDR1 and CDR2 sequences are SGHNT and YYREEE (reference sequence). CDR3 residues: CASSFGGLLEAFF. CDR3 bases: TGTGCCAGCAGCTTTGGTGGACTCCTCGAAGCTTTCTTT.

This chain links TRBV7-2 with TRBJ1-5; D not certain. V shed 1 base and J shed 3 bases, with 10 bases lying between them. CDR1 and CDR2 from the germline V gene are SGHTA and FQGNSA. This CDR3 is built from 15 residues. CDR3 region: CASSLDGRYNQPQHF. In nucleotides, the CDR3 is TGTGCCAGCAGCTTAGACGGCCGTTACAATCAGCCCCAGCATTTT.

This clonotype was picked up a small number of times. This chain connects TRBV11-2 to TRBJ2-7, with D possibly being TRBD1 (6 bases). Trimming shortened V by 5 bases and J by 6 bases, and 14 bases separated the two germline ends. Germline CDR1 and CDR2: SGHAT and FQNNGV. The CDR3 has 13 residues. The chain's CDR3 is CASSPTDRIEQYF. In DNA, the CDR3 is TGTGCCAGCAGCCCAACCGACAGGATCGAGCAGTACTTC.

This clonotype showed up just a few times. This chain uses TRBV7-9 with TRBJ2-6; D gene ambiguous. Looked up from germline, CDR1 is SEHNR and CDR2 is FQNEAQ (reference sequence). Trimming removed 3 bases at V and 0 bases at J, with 0 bases between. The CDR3 length is 13 residues. The CDR3 protein is CASSFSGANVLTF. CDR3 bases: TGTGCCAGCAGCTTCTCTGGGGCCAACGTCCTGACTTTC.

The rearrangement uses TRBV24-1 and TRBJ2-5, with a possible D match to TRBD1 (7 bases). Germline CDR1 KGHDR, CDR2 SFDVKD. Trimming took 4 bases from V and 4 from J, leaving 12 bases between them. This CDR3 has 14 residues. CDR3 residues: CATSDRGDRETQYF. The CDR3, as DNA: TGTGCCACCAGTGACAGGGGGGATCGAGAGACCCAGTACTTC.